This note documents a single TCR beta chain sequence. What it binds is unknown. CDR3 length equals 13 residues. Trimming removed 2 bases from V and 8 bases from J, with 10 bases in between. Germline V CDR1 and CDR2: KGHSH, LQKENI. Using unique molecular identifiers, the investigators prepared the TCRbeta library. TCRdb analysed the PCR reads with MiXCR anew, one entry per CDR3 protein. This sample has about 1,000,000 distinct CDR3 sequences, with roughly 29% found just once. The data belong to a study of T-cell reconstitution after alpha-beta-depleted transplantation in children. Study-level results: High day-60 TCRbeta diversity in some patients came from surviving recipient T cells and thymic progenitors. In patients about two months after transplant, alpha-beta T cells reportedly arose from several hundred expanded graft clones. The main origin of T-cell counts and diversity one year after transplant was newly produced T cells.

The TCR originated in a boy in the first two years of life who had a stem cell transplant for SCID, so the T cells may come from the graft donor. The V and J genes are TRBV18 and TRBJ2-1, with D perhaps matching TRBD1 or TRBD2 (6 bases each). The sample here was PBMCs, mostly from graft donor cells, taken 360 days after TCRalphabeta/CD19-depleted stem cell transplant. CDR3 loop: CASSPKGGDEQFF. Written as DNA, the CDR3 is TGTGCCAGCTCACCAAAGGGGGGAGATGAGCAGTTCTTC.